This T cell receptor beta chain was observed in a study of cytomegalovirus exposure and HLA in healthy donors. Study-level points and caveats: Most CMV-associated TCR beta chains appeared HLA-restricted in a later analysis. Productive rates of about 87% or about 30% were seen for most TCR beta V segments in an earlier analysis.

CDR3 size: 16 residues. A note on this clone: Its antigen is unidentified.

PCR used 60 Vbeta primers and 13 Jbeta primers. This table comes from immunoSEQ multiplex PCR, and its TCRdb copy is limited to in-frame clones, with some not included. In the table there are 100,000 to 150,000 clones, under 85% of which are singletons. This chain links TRBV21-1 with TRBJ2-3; the listed D gene, TRBD1, was not tested against the DNA. TRBV21-1 has pseudogene status. The specimen sequenced was PBMCs. The TCR originated in a boy younger than 18 in good health and CMV-seronegative. CDR3 nucleotides: TGTGCCAGCTTACCATCTGCAGGGGTGAGAACAGATACGCAGTATTTT. Translating gives CASLPSAGVRTDTQYF.